These 28 T cell receptor beta chains share one sample of origin, sequenced in a study of T cell responses to AZD1222 COVID-19 vaccine. Clones were sequenced by immunoSEQ multiplex PCR, and TCRdb holds only the in-frame ones, with some missing. In the table there are more than 150,000 clones, 70% to 90% of which are singletons. Sequencing was performed on peripheral blood, taken 28 days after the second AZD1222 dose. The receptors derive from an adult who received the AZD1222 COVID-19 vaccine.

The chain is built from TRBV6-2 or TRBV6-3 and TRBJ2-3; no definite D call. The CDR3 sequence is 16 residues long. Germline values: CDR1 MNHEY, CDR2 SVGEGT. Trimming pared 6 bases from V and 4 bases from J, leaving 20 bases between. The CDR3 region is CASSLRVAPSADTQYF. The CDR3 DNA sequence: TGTGCCAGCAGCCTCCGGGTAGCCCCCAGCGCAGATACGCAGTATTTT.

In its sample, this clone was seen a few times. The rearrangement uses TRBV7-8 and TRBJ2-5; TRBD2 might be the D (6 bases). Trimming stripped 1 base from V and 5 bases from J, with 14 bases between. Germline values: CDR1 SGHVS, CDR2 FQNEAQ. The CDR3 is 15 amino acids. The CDR3 region is CASSLGGRDWETQYF. CDR3 DNA: TGTGCCAGCAGCTTAGGAGGGCGGGACTGGGAGACCCAGTACTTC.

This clone was seen a single time. J is TRBJ2-3 and V is TRBV3-1 (or the pseudogene TRBV3-2); D may correspond to TRBD1 or TRBD2 (6 bases each). Trimming stripped 3 bases from V and 6 bases from J, with 10 bases between. Germline CDR1 LGHDT, CDR2 YNNKEL (reference sequence). The CDR3 contains 13 residues. CDR3 protein: CASSQQGRDTQYF. The CDR3 DNA sequence: TGTGCCAGCAGCCAGCAGGGGAGGGATACGCAGTATTTT.

This chain uses TRBV6-5 with TRBJ1-2; D gene unclear. Trimming left V 4 bases short and J 3 bases short, with 15 bases between. This CDR3 region has 15 residues. Germline V lookup: CDR1 MNHEY, CDR2 SVGAGI. CDR3 residues: CASSSPRLGYYGYTF. DNA for the CDR3: TGTGCCAGCAGTTCCCCGCGGTTAGGATACTATGGCTACACCTTC.

This chain uses TRBV7-9 with TRBJ2-2, with TRBD2 identical over 7 bases. Germline lookup yields CDR1 SEHNR and CDR2 FQNEAQ (reference sequence). CDR3 length: 19 amino acids. V shed 4 bases, J shed 3 bases, and the junction held 17 bases outside the gene matches. The chain's CDR3 is CASSSPPQWGEGYTGELFF. CDR3 nucleotides: TGTGCCAGCAGCTCCCCCCCCCAGTGGGGGGAGGGGTACACCGGGGAGCTGTTTTTT.

The chain has TRBV7-9 and TRBJ1-1, with a tentative D call TRBD1 (5 bases). The CDR3 consists of 14 residues. V was clipped by 4 bases and J by 1 base, with 10 bases between them. Germline V gene sequence: CDR1 SEHNR, CDR2 FQNEAQ (reference sequence). The CDR3 loop reads CASSSVQGNTEAFF. CDR3 bases: TGTGCCAGCAGCTCAGTGCAGGGGAACACTGAAGCTTTCTTT.

This clone occurred once. The chain links TRBV4-3 to TRBJ2-1; 7 bases are a match to TRBD1. The CDR3 runs 16 residues. Germline V lookup: CDR1 LGHNA, CDR2 YSLEER. V shed 0 bases, J shed 0 bases, and the junction held 2 bases outside the gene matches. CDR3 DNA: TGCGCCAGCAGCCAAGATAGGACAGGCTCCTACAATGAGCAGTTCTTC. Amino acid sequence: CASSQDRTGSYNEQFF.

This clone was counted a few times. The J gene is TRBJ2-7, the V gene TRBV6-5; TRBD2 matches 8 bases. This CDR3 spans 15 amino acids. Trimming cost V 10 bases and J 0 bases; bases outside gene matches: 11. From germline, CDR1 is MNHEY and CDR2 SVGAGI. The CDR3 is CAIRPPGGTSYEQYF. As DNA, the CDR3 is TGTGCCATCCGTCCCCCGGGGGGGACCTCCTACGAGCAGTACTTC.

This clone was counted between two and nine times. The chain employs TRBV19 and TRBJ1-4, with a tentative D call TRBD1 (6 bases). This CDR3 has 14 amino acids. Deletions cut 6 bases from V and 8 bases from J, with 16 bases between. Germline CDR1 LNHDA, CDR2 SQIVND (reference sequence). Here the CDR3 reads CASRRDRLGEKLFF. In nucleotides, the CDR3 is TGTGCCAGTAGGAGAGACAGGCTGGGGGAAAAACTGTTTTTT.

This chain links TRBV11-1 with TRBJ2-3, with 7 nucleotides matching TRBD2. V shed 3 bases, J shed 0 bases, and the junction held 0 bases outside the gene matches. There are 14 residues in the CDR3. Germline V gene data show CDR1 as SGHAT and CDR2 as FQDESV (reference sequence). The CDR3 protein is CASSFSGSTDTQYF. DNA of the CDR3: TGTGCCAGCAGCTTTAGCGGGAGCACAGATACGCAGTATTTT.

CDR3 in amino acids: CASSLDSQPPGELFF. The CDR3 DNA reads as TGTGCCAGCAGTCTAGACTCGCAACCCCCCGGGGAGCTGTTTTTT. This sequence joins TRBV6-6 and TRBJ2-2; the D is unclear. Germline loops: CDR1 MNHNY, CDR2 SVGAGI (reference sequence). This CDR3 has 15 amino acids. Trimming left V 5 bases short and J 6 bases short, with 16 bases between.

The V and J genes are TRBV4-2 and TRBJ1-1; 10 bases are a match to TRBD1. J lost 5 bases, V lost 1 base, and 4 bases had no gene match. Germline loops: CDR1 LGHNA, CDR2 YNFKEQ. The CDR3 runs to 15 residues. The CDR3 sequence is CASSQVRTGGTEAFF. The CDR3 DNA is TGTGCCAGCAGCCAAGTTAGGACAGGGGGGACTGAAGCTTTCTTT.

The chain links TRBV20-1 to TRBJ2-3, with D perhaps matching TRBD2 (6 bases). The CDR3 length is 14 residues. Trimming stripped 3 bases from V and 3 bases from J, with 13 bases between. Germline-derived CDR1 and CDR2 are DFQATT and SNEGSKA (reference sequence). CDR3 sequence: CSASNSGTTDTQYF. The CDR3 DNA is TGCAGTGCTAGTAATAGCGGTACGACAGATACGCAGTATTTT.

This sequence joins TRBV2 and TRBJ2-1; tentative D call: TRBD2 (7 bases). Per germline, CDR1 SNHLY and CDR2 FYNNEI. Trimming removed 6 bases at V and 2 bases at J, with 17 bases between. CDR3 length: 16 residues. The CDR3 DNA reads as TGTGCCAGCAGGGAGGGGGGGCGTAGGGCCTACAATGAGCAGTTCTTC. Amino acid sequence: CASREGGRRAYNEQFF.

The chain is built from TRBV5-1 and TRBJ2-5; TRBD1 or TRBD2 may be the D gene (6 bases each). V lost 2 bases, J lost 4 bases, and 12 bases lay in between. Germline V gene lookup returns CDR1 SGHRS and CDR2 YFSETQ. The CDR3 is 14 residues long. The CDR3 nucleotides read TGCGCCAGCAGCTTAGGGGGGCGCTCAGAGACCCAGTACTTC. This codes for CASSLGGRSETQYF. Combining the CDR3 with reference TRBV5-1 and TRBJ2-5 gives the whole variable domain KAGVTQTPRYLIKTRGQQVTLSCSPISGHRSVSWYQQTPGQGLQFLFEYFSETQRNKGNFPGRFSGRQFSNSRSEMNVSTLELGDSALYLCASSLGGRSETQYFGPGTRLLVL.

V gene TRBV7-9 combines with J gene TRBJ2-1; 9 bases are a match to TRBD2. This CDR3 has 15 amino acids. Germline-derived CDR1 and CDR2 are SEHNR and FQNEAQ (reference sequence). With 5 bases clipped from V and 7 bases from J, the junction kept 9 bases outside the gene matches. CDR3: CASSLSGSGTNEQFF. CDR3 nucleotides: TGTGCCAGCAGCCTTAGCGGGAGCGGAACGAATGAGCAGTTCTTC.

The genes are TRBV6-5 and TRBJ2-7, with TRBD1 matching 7 bases. Germline V gene sequence: CDR1 MNHEY, CDR2 SVGAGI. V trimming: 4 bases; J trimming: 0 bases; junction bases outside the gene matches: 6. The CDR3 has 15 residues. The CDR3 DNA reads as TGTGCCAGCAGTTTGAAGACAGGGCCCTCCTACGAGCAGTACTTC. Its translation: CASSLKTGPSYEQYF.

This chain joins TRBV27 and TRBJ2-5, with 7 bases matching TRBD1. Losses at the gene ends were 5 bases for V and 2 bases for J; bases not matched to a gene: 5. Germline values: CDR1 MNHEY, CDR2 SMNVEV (reference sequence). The CDR3 is 14 residues long. CDR3 DNA: TGTGCCAGCAGTCAGCACAGGGGACAAGAGACCCAGTACTTC. Amino acid sequence: CASSQHRGQETQYF.

The rearrangement uses TRBV6-5 and TRBJ1-5; D ambiguous. Germline lookup yields CDR1 MNHEY and CDR2 SVGAGI. Trimming cost V 8 bases and J 0 bases, with 8 bases left between them. CDR3 length: 13 residues. The CDR3 sequence: CASALYSNQPQHF. DNA for the CDR3: TGTGCCAGCGCGTTGTATAGCAATCAGCCCCAGCATTTT.

The J gene is TRBJ1-6, the V gene TRBV23-1; D remains ambiguous. TRBV23-1 is given ORF status, its function remaining uncertain. Trimming took 3 bases from V and 4 from J, leaving 7 bases between them. There are 14 residues in the CDR3. CDR3 protein: CASSQKGYNSPLHF. The CDR3 DNA sequence: TGCGCCAGCAGTCAGAAGGGATATAATTCACCCCTCCACTTT.

The rearrangement uses TRBV6-5 and TRBJ2-7; D assignment may be TRBD1 or TRBD2 (5 bases each). The CDR3 runs 15 residues. The V and J ends lost 0 bases and 5 bases respectively, with 14 bases between them. CDR1 and CDR2 (germline): MNHEY, SVGAGI. DNA for the CDR3: TGTGCCAGCAGTTACTCCGGGACGCTGGGCCACGAGCAGTACTTC. This sequence encodes CASSYSGTLGHEQYF.

V usage is TRBV30 and J usage is TRBJ2-3, with D unresolved. Germline V CDR1 and CDR2: GTSNPN, SVGIG (reference sequence). Trimming removed 2 bases from V and 4 bases from J, with 7 bases in between. This CDR3 has 12 amino acids. CDR3 residues: CAWSMSSDTQYF. In nucleotides, the CDR3 is TGTGCCTGGAGTATGTCGTCAGATACGCAGTATTTT.

CDR3 coding DNA: TGTGCCAGCAGTTTGGGAGCGGGGAATTACGAGCAGTACTTC. Translation: CASSLGAGNYEQYF. This sequence joins TRBV28 and TRBJ2-7; 7 positions agree with TRBD2. Germline-derived CDR1 and CDR2 are MDHEN and SYDVKM. CDR3 length equals 14 residues. The ends lost 3 bases at V and 4 bases at J; junction bases unmatched: 6.

The rearrangement links TRBV6-5 to TRBJ2-7; D call uncertain. V gave up 2 bases and J gave up 3 bases, with 14 bases separating them. Germline CDR1 reads MNHEY; CDR2 reads SVGAGI. The CDR3 runs to 15 residues. CDR3 DNA: TGTGCCAGCAGTTACGGGCCCGACCCTAACTACGAGCAGTACTTC. Encoded protein: CASSYGPDPNYEQYF.

The rearrangement uses TRBV4-1 and TRBJ2-7; TRBD2 agrees at 10 bases. The germline V gene has CDR1 MGHRA and CDR2 YSYEKL. This CDR3 is 15 amino acids long. V lost 2 bases, J lost 2 bases, and 3 bases stayed unmatched. The CDR3 sequence is CASSQTGTSAYEQYF. The CDR3 DNA reads as TGCGCCAGCAGCCAAACCGGGACTAGCGCCTACGAGCAGTACTTC.

The chain carries TRBV27 and TRBJ2-5; D remains ambiguous. This CDR3 contains 15 residues. V was shortened by 2 bases and J by 5 bases, with 15 bases between the two germline ends. CDR1 MNHEY and CDR2 SMNVEV come from the germline V gene (reference sequence). CDR3 coding DNA: TGTGCCAGCAGTTTAGTCGGTTGGGGAAGGGAGACCCAGTACTTC. Its protein is CASSLVGWGRETQYF.

This clone was found once. The chain employs TRBV7-3 and TRBJ2-2; 8 nucleotides match TRBD2. This CDR3 has 18 amino acids. With 4 bases clipped from V and 1 base from J, the junction kept 11 bases outside the gene matches. The germline V gene encodes CDR1 SGHTA and CDR2 FQGTGA. CDR3 DNA: TGTGCCAGCAGCTCCCTGGGACTAGTGGGGAGGAACACCGGGGAGCTGTTTTTT. Translating it yields CASSSLGLVGRNTGELFF.

This chain connects TRBV27 to TRBJ1-2, with D unclear. Trimming took off 4 bases at V and 6 bases at J, with 21 bases between the two ends. The length of the CDR3 is 16 residues. CDR1 MNHEY and CDR2 SMNVEV come from the germline V gene (reference sequence). For the CDR3, the DNA is TGTGCCAGCAGTTCCATCCTCGGAGTGTGGTCTGATGGCTACACCTTC. Encoded protein: CASSSILGVWSDGYTF.